A single sample is the source of the 27 T cell receptor beta chains below, sequenced in a study of molecular identifiers for immune sequencing clone quantification. TCRdb independently ran MiXCR on the PCR reads; one entry per CDR3 protein. This sample has over 600,000 distinct CDR3 sequences, with 20% found just once. The sequenced material came from naive CD8+ T cells from blood, with Jurkat cell RNA spiked in. Specified subset: FACS-sorted CD8+CD4-CCR7+CD45RA+ naive T cells. The origin of the receptors is a human donor in good health. Some libraries in this study had Jurkat cell RNA spiked in.

This clonotype has at least ten counts. The chain recombines TRBV7-2 with TRBJ2-3; 11 bases agree with TRBD2. With V trimmed by 4 bases and J by 2 bases, 5 bases remained unmatched. The CDR3 has 16 residues. CDR1 SGHTA and CDR2 FQGNSA come from the germline V gene. The CDR3 region is CASSSTSGITTDTQYF. CDR3 in DNA: TGTGCCAGCAGCTCGACTAGCGGGATCACCACAGATACGCAGTATTTT.

This sequence joins TRBV3-2 and TRBJ2-2; the table assigns TRBD1, which was not confirmed against the DNA. TRBV3-2 is recorded as a pseudogene. The CDR3 is 14 amino acids. For the CDR3, the DNA is TGTGCCAGCAGCCAAGAGAGGGGGCTCGGGGAGCTGTTTTTT. Its translation: CASSQERGLGELFF.

This clonotype was counted at least ten times. One end of the junction does not line up with germline, which may come from a read error. This rearrangement joins TRBV4-3 to TRBJ2-1; perhaps TRBD1 as D (6 bases). CDR3 length: 15 residues. Germline V lookup: CDR1 LGHNA, CDR2 YSLEER. The CDR3 reads CASSPDRSSYNEQFF. The CDR3 nucleotides read TGTGCCAGCAGCCCAGACAGGAGCTCCTACAATGAGCAGTTCTTC.

Concerning this clonotype: This may be a read error: a much more frequent sequence differs by one nucleotide. The rearrangement joins TRBV13 to TRBJ2-7; D could derive from TRBD1 or TRBD2 (6 bases each). With 4 bases removed from V and 0 bases from J, the gap between germline ends came to 13 bases. This CDR3 region has 15 residues. The germline CDR1 and CDR2 sequences are PRHDT and FYEKMQ (reference sequence). In DNA, the CDR3 is TGTGCCAGCAGCTCGAGGGGGGCGAACTCCTACGAGCAGTACTTC. Translating gives CASSSRGANSYEQYF. The variable domain in full, with the rest retrieved from reference TRBV13 and TRBJ2-7, is AAGVIQSPRHLIKEKRETATLKCYPIPRHDTVYWYQQGPGQDPQFLISFYEKMQSDKGSIPDRFSAQQFSDYHSELNMSSLELGDSALYFCASSSRGANSYEQYFGPGTRLTVT.

The chain uses TRBV9 and TRBJ2-7; TRBD1 is a possible D gene (6 bases). Trimming stripped 0 bases from V and 2 bases from J, with 12 bases between. The CDR3 runs to 15 residues. Germline-derived CDR1 and CDR2 are SGDLS and YYNGEE. CDR3 loop: CASSVGWGLTYEQYF. The CDR3 DNA reads TGTGCCAGCAGCGTAGGTTGGGGGCTAACCTACGAGCAGTACTTC.

This clonotype has just a few counts. This may be a read error, as it is one base from a much larger clone. The V call is TRBV18, the J call TRBJ2-3; 9 bases line up with TRBD1. This CDR3 contains 16 residues. V lost 5 bases and J lost 1; bases outside the gene matches: 7. CDR1 is KGHSH, CDR2 LQKENI, per germline. CDR3 loop: CASSAATGGGTDTQYF. The CDR3, as DNA: TGTGCCAGCTCAGCCGCCACAGGGGGCGGCACAGATACGCAGTATTTT.

This clonotype has more than one count but fewer than ten. This chain connects TRBV20-1 to TRBJ2-5; D is unresolved. The CDR3 is 14 amino acids. V lost 2 bases and J lost 4, with 14 bases in between. Looked up from germline, CDR1 is DFQATT and CDR2 is SNEGSKA (reference sequence). The CDR3 nucleotides are TGCAGTGCTAGATCACCCGGAATGGGAGAGACCCAGTACTTC. The encoded protein is CSARSPGMGETQYF.

Ten or more counts support this clonotype. The chain recombines TRBV28 with TRBJ2-7; D remains ambiguous. This CDR3 is built from 13 residues. Germline values: CDR1 MDHEN, CDR2 SYDVKM. The V end was cut by 4 bases, the J end by 7 bases, with 14 bases between. As DNA, the CDR3 is TGTGCCAGCAGTTACACGATTCCTGGGGAGCAGTACTTC. Translation: CASSYTIPGEQYF.

This clonotype was observed once. With a much larger clone just one base away, this may be a read error. The gene calls are TRBV3-1 and TRBJ1-1; D remains unclear. There are 17 residues in the CDR3. Germline V gives CDR1 LGHDT, CDR2 YNNKEL (reference sequence). Trimming removed 0 bases at V and 0 bases at J, with 14 bases between. In DNA form, the CDR3 reads TGTGCCAGCAGCCAAGATAGGGTAATCGATCTGAACACTGAAGCTTTCTTT. Translated: CASSQDRVIDLNTEAFF.

V is TRBV6-1 and J is TRBJ1-2, with no clear D. Germline V gives CDR1 MNHNS, CDR2 SASEGT. Trimming left V 3 bases short and J 0 bases short, with 5 bases between. CDR3 length: 13 amino acids. CDR3 region: CASSDWTNYGYTF. CDR3 coding DNA: TGTGCCAGCAGTGACTGGACTAACTATGGCTACACCTTC.

This clonotype was observed a single time. V usage is TRBV18 and J usage is TRBJ2-1, with a weak D call TRBD2 (5 bases). This CDR3 contains 15 residues. Trimming removed 3 bases from V and 3 bases from J, with 12 bases in between. Germline CDR1 reads KGHSH; CDR2 reads LQKENI. CDR3 sequence reads: CASSPPLDIYNEQFF. CDR3 nucleotides: TGTGCCAGCTCACCTCCACTAGATATCTACAATGAGCAGTTCTTC. Full variable domain (missing parts from reference TRBV18 and TRBJ2-1): NAGVMQNPRHLVRRRGQEARLRCSPMKGHSHVYWYRQLPEEGLKFMVYLQKENIIDESGMPKERFSAEFPKEGPSILRIQQVVRGDSAAYFCASSPPLDIYNEQFFGPGTRLTVL.

This clonotype was found a few times. V gene TRBV27 combines with J gene TRBJ1-5; 7 nucleotides line up with TRBD1. V dropped 4 bases and J dropped 7; count of bases not matched to a gene: 7. CDR1 is MNHEY, CDR2 SMNVEV, per germline (reference sequence). CDR3 size: 14 residues. The CDR3 reads CASSSSTGRQPQHF. CDR3 in DNA: TGTGCCAGCAGTTCATCGACAGGGCGGCAGCCCCAGCATTTT.

Details on this clonotype: A much larger clone sits a single nucleotide away, making a read error possible. The J gene is TRBJ2-7, the V gene TRBV20-1; 9 nucleotides align to TRBD2. The CDR3 consists of 14 residues. The ends lost 0 bases at V and 3 bases at J; junction bases unmatched: 3. Germline lookup yields CDR1 DFQATT and CDR2 SNEGSKA (reference sequence). The CDR3 region has the DNA TGCAGTGCTAGAGAGCTAGCGGGGTTCTACGAGCAGTACTTC. Protein: CSARELAGFYEQYF.

Details on this clonotype: This CDR3 fails to terminate in the conserved phenylalanine or tryptophan, so it likely reflects a read error. CDR3 sequence (DNA): TGTGCCAGCAGCTTAGTACAAATTAACTATGGCTACACCCTC. It encodes CASSLVQINYGYTL. The chain joins TRBV7-2 to TRBJ1-2; D is undetermined. Between the trimmed V and J ends, which lost 1 base and 1 base, there was a span of 7 bases. The CDR3 length is 14 residues. Per germline, CDR1 SGHTA and CDR2 FQGNSA.

The chain employs TRBV7-9 and TRBJ2-3; D perhaps matches TRBD1 (5 bases). CDR1 is SEHNR, CDR2 FQNEAQ, per germline (reference sequence). The CDR3 extends over 16 amino acids. Trimming shortened V by 1 base and J by 4 bases, and 15 bases separated the two germline ends. The CDR3 coding sequence is TGTGCCAGCAGCTTAGTCGGAAGGGGCGCATCAGATACGCAGTATTTT. Amino acids: CASSLVGRGASDTQYF.

At least ten counts were recorded for this clonotype. The V gene is TRBV5-1, the J gene TRBJ2-5; TRBD2 matches 7 bases. The CDR3 is 15 amino acids. The ends lost 0 bases at V and 3 bases at J; junction bases unmatched: 5. In germline, CDR1 is SGHRS, CDR2 YFSETQ. DNA for the CDR3: TGCGCCAGCAGCTTGGTGGGAGGGCCGGAAGAGACCCAGTACTTC. Amino acid sequence: CASSLVGGPEETQYF.

This clonotype turned up a few times. It may be a read error: a sequence one base away is much more abundant. The genes are TRBV12-5 and TRBJ2-2; 7 bases fit TRBD1. The length of the CDR3 is 16 residues. Germline CDR1 and CDR2: LGHNT and FRNRAP. The ends lost 5 bases at V and 8 bases at J; junction bases unmatched: 14. The chain's CDR3 is CASGPQGQPSTGELFF. DNA for the CDR3: TGTGCTAGTGGTCCCCAGGGACAGCCTTCAACAGGGGAGCTGTTTTTT. Supplemented by reference TRBV12-5 and TRBJ2-2, the full variable domain reads DARVTQTPRHKVTEMGQEVTMRCQPILGHNTVFWYRQTMMQGLELLAYFRNRAPLDDSGMPKDRFSAEMPDATLATLKIQPSEPRDSAVYFCASGPQGQPSTGELFFGEGSRLTVL.

In its sample, this clonotype was seen many times. The chain is built from TRBV15 and TRBJ2-5; D is perhaps TRBD1 (5 bases). V dropped 0 bases and J dropped 6 bases, with 11 bases sitting between them. The CDR3 has 14 residues. Per germline, CDR1 LNHNV and CDR2 YYDKDF (reference sequence). The CDR3 is CATSRDQGSKTQYF. Written as DNA, the CDR3 is TGTGCCACCAGCAGAGACCAGGGATCGAAGACCCAGTACTTC.

On this clonotype: A much larger clone lies one base from this, so it may be a read error. The rearrangement uses TRBV2 and TRBJ2-2; TRBD2 aligns across 8 bases. From germline, CDR1 is SNHLY and CDR2 FYNNEI. The ends lost 0 bases at V and 1 base at J; junction bases unmatched: 4. This CDR3 is 17 amino acids long. DNA for the CDR3: TGTGCCAGCAGTGAAGCGGCTACTAGCGGGAACACCGGGGAGCTGTTTTTT. The encoded protein is CASSEAATSGNTGELFF.

As regards this clonotype: This could be a read error, since a much larger clone is one nucleotide away. The V call is TRBV15, the J call TRBJ2-1; D is undetermined. This CDR3 is built from 13 residues. Per germline, CDR1 LNHNV and CDR2 YYDKDF (reference sequence). CDR3 nucleotides: TGTGCCACCAGGGTCCTAATGGGGTATGAGCAGTCCTTC. Translated: CATRVLMGYEQSF.

In this sample, this clonotype turned up many times. The V gene is TRBV4-2, the J gene TRBJ2-3, with TRBD1 matching 10 bases. This CDR3 has 18 amino acids. V shed 1 base, J shed 2 bases, and the junction held 9 bases outside the gene matches. Germline V CDR1 and CDR2: LGHNA, YNFKEQ. Here the CDR3 DNA reads TGTGCCAGCAGCCAAGGTCCGTCGGGACAGGGGTACACAGATACGCAGTATTTT. Protein sequence: CASSQGPSGQGYTDTQYF.

As for this clonotype: This clone may be a read error of a much larger clone one base away. The rearrangement joins TRBV27 to TRBJ2-7; D may correspond to TRBD1 or TRBD2 (5 bases each). Germline CDR1 reads MNHEY; CDR2 reads SMNVEV (reference sequence). This CDR3 spans 11 amino acids. Trimming removed 11 bases from V and 3 bases from J, with 11 bases in between. CDR3 in amino acids: CAGRDGYEQYF. CDR3 sequence (DNA): TGTGCCGGCCGGGACGGCTACGAGCAGTACTTC.

The V gene is TRBV10-1, the J gene TRBJ2-5; tentative D call: TRBD2 (6 bases). Germline values: CDR1 WNHNN, CDR2 SYGVQD (reference sequence). V lost 4 bases and J 6 bases, leaving 18 bases between the germline ends. The CDR3 loop spans 15 amino acids. In nucleotides, the CDR3 is TGCGCCAGCAGTGCTCTTGGAGGGGCTCCGAAGACCCAGTACTTC. Protein: CASSALGGAPKTQYF.

The chain recombines TRBV25-1 with TRBJ1-4; no clear D gene. Deletions cut 6 bases from V and 6 bases from J, with 17 bases between. Germline lookup yields CDR1 MGHDK and CDR2 SYGVNS. The CDR3 spans 15 residues. CDR3 DNA: TGTGCCAGCAGCCACTTATCCGGTTGGGATGAAAAACTGTTTTTT. Its protein product is CASSHLSGWDEKLFF.

In this sample, this clonotype turned up many times. The gene calls are TRBV29-1 and TRBJ2-3, with 10 bases aligning to TRBD1. V lost 3 bases and J lost 1; bases outside the gene matches: 10. Per the germline V gene, CDR1 is SQVTM and CDR2 is ANQGSEA. The CDR3 has 17 residues. The CDR3 loop is CSVDPDRGRLGTDTQYF. The CDR3 region has the DNA TGCAGCGTTGACCCCGACAGGGGGCGGCTGGGCACAGATACGCAGTATTTT.

This clonotype was detected only a few times. The V gene is TRBV27, the J gene TRBJ1-2; no clear D gene. In germline, CDR1 is MNHEY, CDR2 SMNVEV (reference sequence). V lost 5 bases to trimming and J lost 2 bases, with 24 bases between them. The CDR3 length is 18 residues. Here the CDR3 reads CASSPSAVIERLNYGYTF. CDR3 coding DNA: TGTGCCAGCAGTCCCTCGGCGGTCATCGAGAGGTTAAACTATGGCTACACCTTC.

This clonotype was detected ten times or more. The J gene is TRBJ2-3, the V gene TRBV7-2; D is possibly TRBD1 (6 bases). Per germline, CDR1 SGHTA and CDR2 FQGNSA. The CDR3 covers 13 residues. Trimming took 2 bases from V and 10 from J, leaving 13 bases between them. The CDR3 DNA reads as TGTGCCAGCAGCTTAAACAGGGAAGTATCGCAGTATTTT. This sequence encodes CASSLNREVSQYF.